The clone carrying this T cell receptor (beta chain) was seen more than once but under ten times. The sample belongs to a study of early T cells in non-severe SARS-CoV-2 infection. One entry per CDR3 protein, called by TCRdb with MiXCR from the 5' RACE reads. The table records roughly 61,000 distinct CDR3 sequences, under 10% of them present only once. The clonotype originates from an adult who was a healthcare worker with PCR-confirmed SARS-CoV-2 infection or an uninfected control (not recorded which). The sample consisted of whole blood.

The CDR3 is CASSREGKAFF. In nucleotides, the CDR3 is TGTGCCAGCAGCAGGGAAGGAAAAGCTTTCTTT. The chain combines TRBV5-6 with TRBJ1-1, with no clear D. The CDR3 is 11 residues long. Germline values: CDR1 SGHDT, CDR2 YYEEEE. Trimming took 4 bases from V and 9 from J, leaving 10 bases between them. Complete variable domain (other parts from reference TRBV5-6 and TRBJ1-1): DAGVTQSPTHLIKTRGQQVTLRCSPKSGHDTVSWYQQALGQGPQFIFQYYEEEERQRGNFPDRFSGHQFPNYSSELNVNALLLGDSALYLCASSREGKAFFGQGTRLTVV.